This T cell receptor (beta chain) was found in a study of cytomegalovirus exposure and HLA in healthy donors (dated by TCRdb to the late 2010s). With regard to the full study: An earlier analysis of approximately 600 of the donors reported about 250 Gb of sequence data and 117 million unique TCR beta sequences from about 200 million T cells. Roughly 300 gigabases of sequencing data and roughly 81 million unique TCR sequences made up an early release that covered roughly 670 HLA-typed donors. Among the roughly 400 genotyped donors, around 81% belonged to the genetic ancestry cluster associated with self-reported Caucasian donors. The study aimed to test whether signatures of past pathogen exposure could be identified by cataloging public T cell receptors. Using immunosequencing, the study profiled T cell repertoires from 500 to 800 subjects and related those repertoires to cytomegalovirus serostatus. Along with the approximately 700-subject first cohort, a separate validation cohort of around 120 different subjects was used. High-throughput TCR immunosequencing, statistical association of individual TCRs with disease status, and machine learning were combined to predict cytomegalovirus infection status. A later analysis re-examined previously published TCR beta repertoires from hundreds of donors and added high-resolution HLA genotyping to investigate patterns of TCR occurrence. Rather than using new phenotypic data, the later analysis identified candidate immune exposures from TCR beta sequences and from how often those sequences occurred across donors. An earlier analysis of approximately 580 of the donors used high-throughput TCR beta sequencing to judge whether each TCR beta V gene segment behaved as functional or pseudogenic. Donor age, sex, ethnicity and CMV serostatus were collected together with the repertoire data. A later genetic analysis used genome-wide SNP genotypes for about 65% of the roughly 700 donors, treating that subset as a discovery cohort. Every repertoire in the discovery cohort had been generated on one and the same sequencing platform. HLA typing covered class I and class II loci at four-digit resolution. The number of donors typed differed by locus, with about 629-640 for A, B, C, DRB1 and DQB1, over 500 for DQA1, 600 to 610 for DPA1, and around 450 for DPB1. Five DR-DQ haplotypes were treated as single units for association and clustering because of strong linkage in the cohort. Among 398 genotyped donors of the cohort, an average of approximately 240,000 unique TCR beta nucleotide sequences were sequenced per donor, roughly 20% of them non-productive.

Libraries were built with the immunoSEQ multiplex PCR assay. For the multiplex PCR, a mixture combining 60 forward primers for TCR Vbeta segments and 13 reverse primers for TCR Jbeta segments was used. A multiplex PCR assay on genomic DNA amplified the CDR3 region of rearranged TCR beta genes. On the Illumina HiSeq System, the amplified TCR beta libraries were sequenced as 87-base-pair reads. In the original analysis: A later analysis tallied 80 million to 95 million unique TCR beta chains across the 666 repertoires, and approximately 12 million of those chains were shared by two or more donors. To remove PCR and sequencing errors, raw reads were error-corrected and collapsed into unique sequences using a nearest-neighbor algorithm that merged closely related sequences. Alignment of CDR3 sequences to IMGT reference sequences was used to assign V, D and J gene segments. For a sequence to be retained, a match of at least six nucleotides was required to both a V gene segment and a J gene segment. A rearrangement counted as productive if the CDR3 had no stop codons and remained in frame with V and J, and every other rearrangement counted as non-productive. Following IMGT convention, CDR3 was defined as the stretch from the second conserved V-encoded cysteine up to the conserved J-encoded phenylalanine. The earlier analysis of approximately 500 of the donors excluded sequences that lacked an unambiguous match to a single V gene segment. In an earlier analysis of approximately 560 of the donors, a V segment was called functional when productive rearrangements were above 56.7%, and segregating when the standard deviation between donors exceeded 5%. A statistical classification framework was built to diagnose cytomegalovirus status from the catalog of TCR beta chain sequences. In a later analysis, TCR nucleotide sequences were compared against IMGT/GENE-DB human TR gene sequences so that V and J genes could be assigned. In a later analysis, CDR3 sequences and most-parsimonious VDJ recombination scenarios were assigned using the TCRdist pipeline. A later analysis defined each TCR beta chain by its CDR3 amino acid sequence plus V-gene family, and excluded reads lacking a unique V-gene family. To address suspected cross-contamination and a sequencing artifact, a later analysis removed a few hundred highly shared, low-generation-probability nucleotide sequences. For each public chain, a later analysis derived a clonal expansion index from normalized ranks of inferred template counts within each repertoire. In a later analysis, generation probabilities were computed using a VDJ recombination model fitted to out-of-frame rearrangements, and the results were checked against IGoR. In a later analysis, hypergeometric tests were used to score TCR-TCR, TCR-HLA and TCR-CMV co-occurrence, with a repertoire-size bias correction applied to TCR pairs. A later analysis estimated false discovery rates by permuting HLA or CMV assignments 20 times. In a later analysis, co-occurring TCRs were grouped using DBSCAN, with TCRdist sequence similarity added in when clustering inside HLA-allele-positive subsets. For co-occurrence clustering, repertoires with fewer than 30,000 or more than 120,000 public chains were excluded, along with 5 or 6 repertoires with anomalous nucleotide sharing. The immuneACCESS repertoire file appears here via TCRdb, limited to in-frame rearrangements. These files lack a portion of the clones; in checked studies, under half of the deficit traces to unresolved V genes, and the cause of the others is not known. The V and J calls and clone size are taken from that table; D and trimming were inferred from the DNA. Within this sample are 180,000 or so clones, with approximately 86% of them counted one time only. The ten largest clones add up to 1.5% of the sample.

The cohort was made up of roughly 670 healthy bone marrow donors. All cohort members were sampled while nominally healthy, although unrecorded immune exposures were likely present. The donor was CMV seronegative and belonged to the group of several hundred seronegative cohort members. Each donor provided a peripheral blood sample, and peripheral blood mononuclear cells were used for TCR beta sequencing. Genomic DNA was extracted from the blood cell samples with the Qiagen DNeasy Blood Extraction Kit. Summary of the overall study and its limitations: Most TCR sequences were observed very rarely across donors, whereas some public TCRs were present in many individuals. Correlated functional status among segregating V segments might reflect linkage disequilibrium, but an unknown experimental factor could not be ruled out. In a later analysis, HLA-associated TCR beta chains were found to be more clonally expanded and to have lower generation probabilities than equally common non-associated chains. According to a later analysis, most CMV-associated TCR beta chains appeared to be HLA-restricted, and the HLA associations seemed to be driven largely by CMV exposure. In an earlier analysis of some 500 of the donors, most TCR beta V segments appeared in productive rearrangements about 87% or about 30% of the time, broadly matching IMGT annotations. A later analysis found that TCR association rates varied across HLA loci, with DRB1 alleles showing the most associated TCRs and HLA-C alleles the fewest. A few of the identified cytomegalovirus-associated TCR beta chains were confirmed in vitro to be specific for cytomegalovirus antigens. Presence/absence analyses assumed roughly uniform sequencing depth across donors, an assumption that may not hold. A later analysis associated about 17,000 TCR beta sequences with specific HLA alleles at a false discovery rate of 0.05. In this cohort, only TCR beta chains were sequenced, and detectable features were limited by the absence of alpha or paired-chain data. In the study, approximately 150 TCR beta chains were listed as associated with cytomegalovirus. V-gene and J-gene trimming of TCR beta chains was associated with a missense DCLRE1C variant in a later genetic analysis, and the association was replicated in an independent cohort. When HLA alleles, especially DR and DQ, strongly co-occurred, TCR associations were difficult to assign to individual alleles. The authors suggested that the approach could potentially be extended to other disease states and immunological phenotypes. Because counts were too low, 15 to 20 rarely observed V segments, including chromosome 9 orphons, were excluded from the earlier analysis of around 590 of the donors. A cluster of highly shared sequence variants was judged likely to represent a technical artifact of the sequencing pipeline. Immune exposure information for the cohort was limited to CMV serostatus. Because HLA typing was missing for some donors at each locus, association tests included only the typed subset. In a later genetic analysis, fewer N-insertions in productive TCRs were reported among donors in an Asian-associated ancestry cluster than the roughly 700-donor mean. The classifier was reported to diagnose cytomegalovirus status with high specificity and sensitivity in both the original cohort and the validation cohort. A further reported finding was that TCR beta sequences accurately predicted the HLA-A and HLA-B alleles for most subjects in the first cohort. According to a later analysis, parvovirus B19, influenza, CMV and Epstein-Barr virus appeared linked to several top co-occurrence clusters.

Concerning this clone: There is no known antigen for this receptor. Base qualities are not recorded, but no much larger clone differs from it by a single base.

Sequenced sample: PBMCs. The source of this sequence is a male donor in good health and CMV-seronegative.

The CDR3 protein: CASSLRDTYPDTQYF. The bases read TGTGCCAGCAGCCTCCGGGACACTTATCCAGATACGCAGTATTTT. In this chain, TRBV5-8 is recombined with TRBJ2-3, with a tentative D gene TRBD1 over 6 matching bases. V and J lose 4 bases and 4 bases, and a span of 16 bases separates them. From the cysteine up to the phenylalanine, the CDR3 has a length of 15 residues. Only CDR3 DNA remains: 45 bases, in frame from the first base. Sequences SGHTS (CDR1) and YDEGEE (CDR2) are obtained from the germline V gene.